The clone carrying this T cell receptor (beta chain) was counted at least ten times. Germline CDR1 is MNHEY and CDR2 is SVGAGI. V was clipped by 2 bases and J by 0 bases, with 11 bases between them. This CDR3 is built from 15 residues. MiXCR, run by TCRdb on the 5' RACE reads, gives a single entry per CDR3 protein. Of tens of thousands of distinct CDR3 sequences in the sample, 11% were seen once. The data are from a study of CD8 T cells in ankylosing spondylitis. This receptor was obtained from a male donor with ankylosing spondylitis or in good health (not recorded which). Sequences were obtained from blood, either unsorted or a sorted T cell fraction (not recorded which). The V and J genes are TRBV6-5 and TRBJ2-7, with D possibly being TRBD1 or TRBD2 (5 bases each). The CDR3: CASSYGTPSSYEQYF. CDR3 nucleotides: TGTGCCAGCAGTTACGGGACCCCCAGCTCCTACGAGCAGTACTTC.